This entry is about one TCR beta chain. The target of this receptor is not known. One base away there is no much larger clone; base qualities are not given. The data were taken from a study of blood T cell repertoires in COVID-19 (dated by TCRdb to the early 2020s). For the study in its entirety: The collaborator samples originated in the United States, Italy and Spain and spanned the acute and convalescent phases of COVID-19. The material from the prospective study consisted of cDNA or gDNA derived from T cells, B-cell-depleted T cells, or PBMCs. Subjects who had been exposed to COVID-19, were actively infected with it, or had recovered from it provided the deeply sampled blood TCRbeta repertoires that made up the dataset. The repertoires were released in a freely available public database meant as a resource for research on the immune response to SARS-CoV-2. Samples came from the ongoing ImmuneRACE study (first 160 participants) plus 1,254 subjects from 6 global collaborators. Nearly every sample came with metadata listing a de-identified subject ID, COVID-19 status, age in years and sex. HLA class I and class II types, where available, came from metadata supplied by the sample provider rather than from assay-based typing. The paper's findings and limits, for the study overall: The quantity of clinical and demographic metadata differed by source and by participant and was supplied without curation.

Whole blood was collected in K2EDTA tubes by collaborating institutions according to the institutions' own protocols. For TCRbeta analysis, collaborator samples were shipped as frozen whole blood, as isolated PBMCs, or as DNA extracted from either sample type. The CDR3 starts with the cysteine, ends with the phenylalanine, and has 15 residues. The retained sequence is limited to the CDR3, 45 bases, with the frame set at the first base. Relative to germline, V is 5 bases shorter and J is 0 bases shorter, with 11 bases between their ends. As encoded in the germline V gene, CDR1 is SGHVS while CDR2 is FQNEAQ. TCRbeta CDR3 regions were amplified from genomic DNA using the immunoSEQ Assay, a bias-controlled multiplex PCR. Regarding the original processing steps: Within the assay, amplification of reference gene primers was used to estimate how many nucleated cells each sample contained. Sequence reads were collapsed and filtered to measure the absolute abundance of every unique TCRbeta CDR3 rearrangement. For each sample, productive Simpson clonality was calculated as the square root of Simpson's diversity index over productive rearrangements. TCRdb took over this immuneACCESS table, retaining in-frame rearrangements with V and J assigned. Such tables are incomplete; in checked studies, under half of the missing clones stem from an unresolved V gene, and the remainder is unexplained. That table gives V, J and clone size, and the DNA gave D and trimming. The sample yields 240,000 or so clones; roughly 88% were counted once. The ten largest clones add up to over 9% of the sample.

Sequenced sample: peripheral blood. This clonotype was obtained from an elderly man with acute or convalescent COVID-19. The chain employs TRBV7-8 and TRBJ1-3; the D segment could be TRBD1, given 5 matching bases. The CDR3 is CASSASTVSGNTIYF. At the DNA level, the sequence is TGTGCCAGCAGCGCTTCGACAGTCTCTGGAAACACCATATATTTT.